This is a list of T cell receptor beta chains from one sample in a study of blood T cell repertoires in COVID-19. The repertoire was sequenced with immunoSEQ multiplex PCR; TCRdb's copy has only in-frame clones and lacks some. The table lists 150,000 to 200,000 clones, over 60% of them singletons. The sequencing sample was made of peripheral blood. The receptors come from a man in his 60s with acute or convalescent COVID-19. The CDR3 runs from the conserved cysteine through the conserved F or W. The D gene is left open where the match is weak. Some rows mark clone size as missing; the rest say once, few, many or name a class of expanded clone.

>TRBJ1-1|few|NA|TRBV7-6
CASSLSKGQNTEAFF
TGTGCCAGCAGCCTTTCTAAGGGACAGAACACTGAAGCTTTCTTT
>TRBJ1-3|once|TRBD1|TRBV6-1
CASSGRDRSGSGNTIYF
TGTGCCAGCAGTGGGCGGGACAGATCTGGCTCTGGAAACACCATATATTTT
>TRBJ2-7|NA|NA|TRBV18
CASSPPRASPNSYEQYF
TGTGCCAGCTCACCACCTCGGGCTAGCCCAAACTCCTACGAGCAGTACTTC
>TRBJ2-1|NA|NA|TRBV9
CASSSPGAEGDEQFF
TGTGCCAGCAGCTCCCCCGGGGCGGAGGGTGATGAGCAGTTCTTC
>TRBJ2-7|NA|NA|TRBV10-3
CAISEDTGTYEQYF
TGTGCCATCAGTGAGGACACCGGAACCTACGAGCAGTACTTC
>TRBJ2-1|NA|TRBD2|TRBV7-9
CASSLAASGGYNEQFF
TGTGCCAGCAGCTTAGCGGCTAGCGGGGGATACAATGAGCAGTTCTTC
>TRBJ2-3|NA|TRBD2|TRBV5-1
CASQYASGRSDTQYF
TGCGCCAGCCAGTATGCTAGCGGGAGGTCAGATACGCAGTATTTT
>TRBJ2-5|NA|NA|TRBV19
CASSISGVAETQYF
TGTGCCAGTAGTATCTCGGGGGTGGCTGAGACCCAGTACTTC
>TRBJ1-2|once|TRBD1|TRBV6-5
CASSYRPSTGSGYTF
TGTGCCAGCAGTTACCGTCCTTCGACAGGGTCTGGCTACACCTTC
>TRBJ1-2|NA|TRBD1|TRBV5-1
CASSLVASDREVHYGYTF
TGCGCCAGCAGCTTGGTGGCCTCGGACAGGGAGGTTCACTATGGCTACACCTTC
>TRBJ2-7|once|NA|TRBV2
CASSEQDSYEQYF
TGTGCCAGCAGTGAACAGGATTCCTACGAGCAGTACTTC
>TRBJ1-1|NA|TRBD1|TRBV18
CASSPGQGAFF
TGTGCCAGCTCACCGGGACAGGGAGCTTTCTTT
>TRBJ2-2|once|NA|TRBV7-3
CASKGQSGGELFF
TGTGCCAGCAAGGGGCAGTCTGGCGGGGAGCTGTTTTTT
>TRBJ1-1|NA|NA|TRBV5-1
CASSLAGEVITEAFF
TGCGCCAGCAGCTTGGCCGGGGAGGTGATTACTGAAGCTTTCTTT
>TRBJ1-2|NA|TRBD1|TRBV5-5
CASSLEGTGVYTF
TGTGCCAGCAGCTTGGAAGGTACAGGGGTCTACACCTTC
>TRBJ1-2|NA|NA|TRBV5-1
CASRVDGTGWTNYGYTF
TGCGCCAGCAGAGTAGATGGTACAGGATGGACTAACTATGGCTACACCTTC
>TRBJ2-1|few|TRBD1|TRBV10-3
CAISMDREQFF
TGTGCCATCAGTATGGACAGGGAGCAGTTCTTC
>TRBJ1-1|few|NA|TRBV6-2/TRBV6-3
CASSYLDTRNAFF
TGTGCCAGCAGTTACCTTGACACAAGAAACGCTTTCTTT
>TRBJ2-6|NA|NA|TRBV2
CASSRDSGANVLTF
TGTGCCAGCAGTCGGGACTCTGGGGCCAACGTCCTGACTTTC
>TRBJ2-2|once|NA|TRBV3-1/TRBV3-2
CASSQAKLAAHTGELFF
TGTGCCAGCAGCCAGGCGAAATTAGCGGCCCACACCGGGGAGCTGTTTTTT
>TRBJ2-3|once|NA|TRBV7-3
CASSLSGVDTQYF
TGTGCCAGCAGCTTAAGCGGTGTGGATACGCAGTATTTT
>TRBJ2-1|NA|NA|TRBV12-3/TRBV12-4
CASRRQYEQFF
TGTGCCAGCAGGAGACAGTATGAGCAGTTCTTC
>TRBJ1-4|NA|TRBD1|TRBV2
CASSDETGPLNEKLFF
TGTGCCAGCAGTGACGAGACAGGGCCTCTTAATGAAAAACTGTTTTTT
>TRBJ2-7|NA|NA|TRBV27
CASSGVGRYEQYF
TGTGCCAGCAGCGGAGTAGGCCGCTACGAGCAGTACTTC
>TRBJ1-5|NA|NA|TRBV6-5
CASSRRGFNQPQHF
TGTGCCAGCAGCAGAAGAGGGTTCAATCAGCCCCAGCATTTT
>TRBJ2-3|NA|NA|TRBV5-1
CASSSTTDTQYF
TGCGCCAGCAGCTCCACTACAGATACGCAGTATTTT
>TRBJ2-7|NA|NA|TRBV21-1
CASSKSRSSSYEQYF
TGTGCCAGCAGCAAATCCCGGAGTAGCTCCTACGAGCAGTACTTC
>TRBJ2-7|NA|NA|TRBV5-6
CASSPGLAYEQYF
TGTGCCAGCAGCCCGGGACTCGCCTACGAGCAGTACTTC
>TRBJ1-2|NA|TRBD1|TRBV30
CAWSRPGQHGYTF
TGTGCCTGGAGTAGACCGGGACAGCATGGCTACACCTTC
>TRBJ1-1|NA|NA|TRBV9
CASSGVGERAFF
TGTGCCAGCAGCGGTGTCGGGGAACGAGCTTTCTTT
>TRBJ1-5|NA|NA|TRBV5-6
CASSFGFGDAGNQPQHF
TGTGCCAGCAGCTTTGGATTCGGGGATGCGGGCAATCAGCCCCAGCATTTT
>TRBJ1-2|NA|NA|TRBV11-2
CASSSSGGNYGYTF
TGTGCCAGCAGCTCCAGTGGGGGCAACTATGGCTACACCTTC
>TRBJ1-4|NA|TRBD1|TRBV11-2
CASSLAIGTGGREKLFF
TGTGCCAGCAGCTTAGCCATCGGAACAGGGGGCCGTGAAAAACTGTTTTTT
>TRBJ2-2|NA|TRBD1|TRBV5-4
CASSPPDRDTGELFF
TGTGCCAGCAGCCCCCCGGACAGGGACACCGGGGAGCTGTTTTTT
>TRBJ1-2|NA|TRBD1|TRBV25-1
CASSESGDRGRYGYTF
TGTGCCAGCAGTGAATCCGGGGACAGGGGGCGTTATGGCTACACCTTC
>TRBJ2-7|NA|NA|TRBV19
CASSIRRRPYEQYF
TGTGCCAGTAGTATACGGAGGCGACCCTACGAGCAGTACTTC
>TRBJ1-5|NA|TRBD1|TRBV7-2
CASSLVPGGHQPQHF
TGTGCCAGCAGCTTAGTGCCAGGGGGACATCAGCCCCAGCATTTT
>TRBJ2-7|NA|TRBD1|TRBV25-1
CASSESGQGRAEQYF
TGTGCCAGCAGTGAATCCGGACAGGGTAGAGCCGAGCAGTACTTC
>TRBJ1-2|NA|TRBD1|TRBV13
CASSRRTGANYGYTF
TGTGCCAGCAGCAGACGGACAGGGGCAAACTATGGCTACACCTTC
>TRBJ1-5|NA|NA|TRBV11-2
CASSVQERQPQHF
TGTGCCAGCAGCGTACAGGAGAGACAGCCCCAGCATTTT
>TRBJ1-2|many|NA|TRBV5-1
CASSLNSDSYGYTF
TGCGCCAGCAGCTTGAATTCCGACAGTTATGGCTACACCTTC
>TRBJ1-6|NA|NA|TRBV7-9
CASSLLGRESSPLHF
TGTGCCAGCAGCTTGCTAGGGCGGGAGTCTTCACCCCTCCACTTT
>TRBJ2-2|NA|TRBD2|TRBV6-6
CASSPNSGGLNTGELFF
TGTGCCAGCAGTCCGAATAGCGGGGGGCTTAACACCGGGGAGCTGTTTTTT
>TRBJ1-2|NA|NA|TRBV6-5
CASSKDSNYGYTF
TGTGCCAGCAGCAAGGACAGTAACTATGGCTACACCTTC
>TRBJ2-1|NA|NA|TRBV19
CASSIVKVRSEQFF
TGTGCCAGTAGTATTGTCAAAGTTCGGAGTGAGCAGTTCTTC
>TRBJ2-7|many|TRBD2|TRBV10-2
CAIRGTSGHSYEQYF
TGCGCCATCAGGGGGACTAGCGGCCACTCCTACGAGCAGTACTTC
>TRBJ1-2|NA|NA|TRBV9
CASSVRGNYGYTF
TGTGCCAGCAGCGTTCGAGGGAACTATGGCTACACCTTC
>TRBJ2-1|NA|TRBD2|TRBV19
CASSIGLAGGGSYNEQFF
TGTGCCAGTAGTATAGGACTAGCGGGGGGAGGTTCCTACAATGAGCAGTTCTTC
>TRBJ2-1|NA|NA|TRBV19
CASSIGGLGFYNEQFF
TGTGCCAGTAGTATAGGCGGTCTTGGATTCTACAATGAGCAGTTCTTC
>TRBJ1-2|many|NA|TRBV5-4
CASSLYGRANYGYTF
TGTGCCAGCAGCTTGTATGGGAGGGCGAACTATGGCTACACCTTC
>TRBJ1-1|NA|NA|TRBV30
CAWTTGVWGTEAFF
TGTGCCTGGACGACGGGGGTTTGGGGCACTGAAGCTTTCTTT
>TRBJ1-4|NA|TRBD1|TRBV5-5
CASSLGQGYEKLFF
TGTGCCAGCAGCTTGGGACAGGGGTACGAAAAACTGTTTTTT
>TRBJ1-1|NA|NA|TRBV18
CASSLPVITEAFF
TGTGCCAGCTCCCTTCCCGTTATAACTGAAGCTTTCTTT
>TRBJ2-7|NA|TRBD1|TRBV18
CASSSDPFGQGDYEQYF
TGTGCCAGCTCATCCGATCCGTTTGGACAGGGGGACTACGAGCAGTACTTC
>TRBJ1-5|NA|NA|TRBV6-5
CASSLVGRGGQPQHF
TGTGCCAGCAGTCTCGTTGGGAGGGGGGGTCAGCCCCAGCATTTT
>TRBJ2-7|NA|TRBD2|TRBV7-9
CAIPGLAGGLREQYF
TGTGCCATCCCGGGACTAGCGGGGGGGCTTCGGGAGCAGTACTTC
>TRBJ2-1|NA|TRBD1|TRBV5-6
CASSWEYRGSDNEQFF
TGTGCCAGCAGCTGGGAATACAGGGGGTCTGACAATGAGCAGTTCTTC
>TRBJ2-1|NA|NA|TRBV7-9
CASSLKGQGIHEQFF
TGTGCCAGCAGCTTAAAAGGCCAGGGGATCCATGAGCAGTTCTTC
>TRBJ2-5|NA|TRBD1|TRBV7-9
CASDLLTATGREETQYF
TGTGCCAGCGATCTCCTTACAGCGACAGGGCGTGAAGAGACCCAGTACTTC